This T cell receptor beta chain was recovered during a study of OX40 agonist ivuxolimab in advanced cancers. Study at large: Ivuxolimab was delivered to patients intravenously every 2 weeks at doses spanning 0.01 to 10 mg/kg. In three patients, partial responses were observed, one with hepatocellular carcinoma and two with cutaneous melanoma.

The cohort excluded patients with autoimmune disease history or systemic immunosuppression. Per the germline V gene, CDR1 is SQVTM and CDR2 is ANQGSEA. The CDR3 runs 13 residues. With 6 bases removed from V and 1 base from J, the gap between germline ends came to 13 bases. In regard to this clone: Its antigen is unknown.

Profiled with immunoSEQ multiplex PCR; TCRdb holds only in-frame clones, not every one. The sample records tens of thousands of clones, around 90% being singletons. Study-level points and caveats: CD8+ T cells showed, on average, more clonal expansion than CD4+ cells.

V gene TRBV29-1 combines with J gene TRBJ2-7; TRBD2 is a possible D gene (6 bases). This TCR derives from an adult with an advanced solid tumor such as melanoma, head and neck, liver or kidney cancer. The specimen comprised CD4+ or CD8+ T cells sorted from blood, sampled in a trial of the OX40 agonist ivuxolimab. The CDR3 reads CSVEGSSSYEQYF. CDR3 nucleotides: TGCAGCGTGGAGGGTAGTTCTTCCTACGAGCAGTACTTC.